This T cell receptor (beta chain) was found in a study of response to subunit inactivated influenza vaccine listed by TCRdb under 2018. With regard to the full study: The study used deep quantitative T cell receptor repertoire profiling to track responses to a trivalent subunit inactivated influenza vaccine.

The library was produced with RT-PCR. Sequencing used an Illumina HiSeq 2500. Using fastp trimming at Q25 and MiXCR clonotype assembly, TCRdb reanalyzed the public sequencing data and kept in-frame beta chains. One record per CDR3 amino acid sequence lists the most common genes and DNA. In all, the sample holds fewer than 800,000 distinct CDR3 sequences, and 15% to 19% of those were seen once. The ten largest clones add up to approximately 10% of the sample. This clonotype has only a few counts. The clone's antigen remains unknown. No base quality information exists; no much larger clone differs at one position. From cysteine to phenylalanine, the CDR3 is 20 amino acids long. Solely the CDR3 DNA is kept, with 60 bases framed from the first base. V is pared back by 0 bases and J by 0 bases, with 25 bases lying between the germline termini. In the germline V gene, CDR1 corresponds to SGHRS and CDR2 to YFSETQ.

The investigation overall reported the following: According to the authors, only a limited number of new T cells may be recruited by each seasonal influenza vaccination.

The V and J segments used are TRBV5-1 and TRBJ2-7, with TRBD1 perhaps the D gene, on 6 matching bases. The sequences come from PBMCs from blood, collected 11 to 12 days after vaccination. The receptor comes from a man aged 50 to 60 who received an inactivated influenza vaccine. Donor details come from another sample of the same person, matched by shared clones. For the CDR3, the sequence is CASSLALALDRQVNSYEQYF. The nucleotides are TGCGCCAGCAGCTTGGCTTTGGCCCTAGACAGGCAGGTCAACTCCTACGAGCAGTACTTC. Reference TRBV5-1 and TRBJ2-7 proteins supply the regions before and after the CDR3; the full variable domain is: KAGVTQTPRYLIKTRGQQVTLSCSPISGHRSVSWYQQTPGQGLQFLFEYFSETQRNKGNFPGRFSGRQFSNSRSEMNVSTLELGDSALYLCASSLALALDRQVNSYEQYFGPGTRLTVT.